This TCR beta chain was profiled in a study of blood T cell repertoires in COVID-19. Study overall: COVID-19 samples, acute and convalescent, were from the United States, Italy and Spain. Sample material is recorded as cDNA or gDNA derived from T cells, B-cell-depleted T cells, or PBMCs.

Profiled with immunoSEQ multiplex PCR; TCRdb holds only in-frame clones, not every one. In the table there are a few hundred thousand clones, about 87% of which are singletons. Membership in each cohort depended on participant-reported clinical history. The CDR3 runs 15 residues. Trimming at V came to 4 bases and at J to 5 bases, leaving 10 bases not matched to a gene. CDR1 is SEHNR and CDR2 is FQNEAQ in the germline V gene (reference sequence). The rearrangement links TRBV7-9 to TRBJ2-7, with 8 bases matching TRBD1. Source material: PBMCs or T cells enriched from blood (not recorded which). The sequence was obtained from a woman in her forties or fifties who had recovered from COVID-19. CDR3 nucleotides: TGTGCCAGCAGCTCAGGACAGGGTGGTCGAGACGAGCAGTACTTC. This translates into CASSSGQGGRDEQYF. The full variable domain, in which reference TRBV7-9 and TRBJ2-7 provide the parts outside the CDR3, is DTGVSQNPRHKITKRGQNVTFRCDPISEHNRLYWYRQTLGQGPEFLTYFQNEAQLEKSRLLSDRFSAERPKGSFSTLEIQRTEQGDSAMYLCASSSGQGGRDEQYFGPGTRLTVT.